The entry below gives a single T cell receptor beta chain sequence along with its context. The target antigen is unknown. The data are from a study of T cells after yellow fever vaccination. At the level of the study: Preparation of the low-cell-number fractions used SMART-Seq v4 Ultra Low Input.

Trimming removed 3 bases from V and 8 bases from J, with 13 bases in between. CDR1 and CDR2 from the germline V gene are KGHSH and LQKENI. This CDR3 has 14 residues. Whole-study findings and limits: Once the booster was given, most primary-vaccination clones reappeared, at about 96% for CD4 and approximately 88% for CD8. Clonotypes appearing in both CD4 and CD8 compartments existed, and their share was small.

It was through 5'RACE template switching that TCR cDNA was made, with a universal primer site and UMIs added. TCRdb processed the 5' RACE reads anew with MiXCR; each CDR3 protein has one entry. The sample contains 620,000 or so distinct CDR3 sequences, around 17% of which appear only once. This specimen consisted of PBMCs, obtained 4 to 6 days after the first yellow fever vaccination. This clonotype originated in a man in his late teens or twenties who received the YFV17D yellow fever vaccine. This rearrangement joins TRBV18 to TRBJ1-4; D unresolved. CDR3 in DNA: TGTGCCAGCTCACCTCCTGAGCCCAAAGAAAAACTGTTTTTT. It yields the protein CASSPPEPKEKLFF.